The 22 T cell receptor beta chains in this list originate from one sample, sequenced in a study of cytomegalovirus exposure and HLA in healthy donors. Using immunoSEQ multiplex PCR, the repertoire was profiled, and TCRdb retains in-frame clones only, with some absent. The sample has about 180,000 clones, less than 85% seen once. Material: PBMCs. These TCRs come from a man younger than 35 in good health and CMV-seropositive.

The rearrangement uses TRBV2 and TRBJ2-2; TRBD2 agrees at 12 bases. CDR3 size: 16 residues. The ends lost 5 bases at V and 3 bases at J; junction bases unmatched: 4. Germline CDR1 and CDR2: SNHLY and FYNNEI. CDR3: CASSPGTSGYTGELFF. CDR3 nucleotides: TGTGCCAGCAGTCCGGGGACTAGCGGGTACACCGGGGAGCTGTTTTTT.

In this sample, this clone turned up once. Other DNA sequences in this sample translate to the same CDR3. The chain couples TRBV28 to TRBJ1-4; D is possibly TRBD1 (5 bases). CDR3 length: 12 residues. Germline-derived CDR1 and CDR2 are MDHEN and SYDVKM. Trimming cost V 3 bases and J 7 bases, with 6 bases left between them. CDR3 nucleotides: TGTGCCAGCAGTTTGGGGGGTGAAAAACTGTTTTTT. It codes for CASSLGGEKLFF.

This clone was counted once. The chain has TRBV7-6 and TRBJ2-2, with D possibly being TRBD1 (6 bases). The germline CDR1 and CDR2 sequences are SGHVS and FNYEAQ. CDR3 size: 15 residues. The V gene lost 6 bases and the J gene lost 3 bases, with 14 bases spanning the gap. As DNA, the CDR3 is TGTGCCAGCAGGACCTCCACAGGGTACACCGGGGAGCTGTTTTTT. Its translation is CASRTSTGYTGELFF.

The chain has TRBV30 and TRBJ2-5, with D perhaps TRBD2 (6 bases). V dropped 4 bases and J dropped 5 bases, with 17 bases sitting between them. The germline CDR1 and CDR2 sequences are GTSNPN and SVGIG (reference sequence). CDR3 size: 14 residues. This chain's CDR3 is CAWNFAGLRETQYF. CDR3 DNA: TGTGCCTGGAACTTCGCGGGATTAAGGGAGACCCAGTACTTC.

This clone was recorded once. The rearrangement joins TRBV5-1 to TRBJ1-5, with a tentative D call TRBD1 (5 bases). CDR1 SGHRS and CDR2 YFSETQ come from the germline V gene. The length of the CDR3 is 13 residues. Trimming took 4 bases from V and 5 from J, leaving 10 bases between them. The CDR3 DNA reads TGCGCCAGCAGCATAGGAGGGGATCAGCCCCAGCATTTT. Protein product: CASSIGGDQPQHF.

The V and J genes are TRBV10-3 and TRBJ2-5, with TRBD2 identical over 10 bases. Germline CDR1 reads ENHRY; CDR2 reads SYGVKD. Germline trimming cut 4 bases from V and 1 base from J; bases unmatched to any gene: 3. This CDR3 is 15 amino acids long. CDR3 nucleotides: TGTGCCATCAGTGGGAGCGGGGGGGCCCAAGAGACCCAGTACTTC. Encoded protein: CAISGSGGAQETQYF.

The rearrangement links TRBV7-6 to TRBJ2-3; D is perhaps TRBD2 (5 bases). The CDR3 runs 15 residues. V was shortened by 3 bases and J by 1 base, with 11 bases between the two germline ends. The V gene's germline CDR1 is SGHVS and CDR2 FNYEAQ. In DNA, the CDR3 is TGTGCCAGCAGCTTGACCGAGGGAGGCACAGATACGCAGTATTTT. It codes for CASSLTEGGTDTQYF.

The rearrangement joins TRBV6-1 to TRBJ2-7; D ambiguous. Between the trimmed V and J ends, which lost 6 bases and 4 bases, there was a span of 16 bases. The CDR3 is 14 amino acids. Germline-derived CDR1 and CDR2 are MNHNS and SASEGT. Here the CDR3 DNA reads TGTGCCAGCAGACCCTCGACACCGCAATACGAGCAGTACTTC. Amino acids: CASRPSTPQYEQYF.

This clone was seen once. For the CDR3, the DNA is TGCAGCGTTGCCACTAGCGGTGCTAGCACAGATACGCAGTATTTT. Protein product: CSVATSGASTDTQYF. The chain employs TRBV29-1 and TRBJ2-3; 8 nucleotides align to TRBD2. Per the germline V gene, CDR1 is SQVTM and CDR2 is ANQGSEA. This CDR3 is 15 amino acids long. V shed 4 bases, J shed 0 bases, and the junction held 6 bases outside the gene matches.

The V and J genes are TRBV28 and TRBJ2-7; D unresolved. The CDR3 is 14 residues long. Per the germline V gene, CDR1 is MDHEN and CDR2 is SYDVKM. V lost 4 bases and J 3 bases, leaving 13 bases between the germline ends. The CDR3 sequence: CASSSRRSSYEQYF. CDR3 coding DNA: TGTGCCAGCAGTTCTCGGAGAAGTAGCTACGAGCAGTACTTC.

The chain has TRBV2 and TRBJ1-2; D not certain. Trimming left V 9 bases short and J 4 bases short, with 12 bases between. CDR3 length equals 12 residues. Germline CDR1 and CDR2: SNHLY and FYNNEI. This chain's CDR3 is CAREVAPYGYTF. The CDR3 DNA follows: TGTGCCAGAGAGGTGGCCCCCTATGGCTACACCTTC.

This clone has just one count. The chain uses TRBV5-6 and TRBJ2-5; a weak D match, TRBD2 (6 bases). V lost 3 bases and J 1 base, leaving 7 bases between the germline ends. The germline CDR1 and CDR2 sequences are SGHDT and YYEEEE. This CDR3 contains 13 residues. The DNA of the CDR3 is TGTGCCAGCAGCTCGGGACTCCAAGAGACCCAGTACTTC. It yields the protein CASSSGLQETQYF.

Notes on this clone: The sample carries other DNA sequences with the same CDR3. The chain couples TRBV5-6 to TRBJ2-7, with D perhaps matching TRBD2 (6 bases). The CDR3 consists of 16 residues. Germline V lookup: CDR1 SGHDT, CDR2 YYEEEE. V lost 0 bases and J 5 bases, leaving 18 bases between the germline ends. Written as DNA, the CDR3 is TGTGCCAGCAGCTTGGCTACGGGACTCCGATCCCACGAGCAGTACTTC. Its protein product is CASSLATGLRSHEQYF. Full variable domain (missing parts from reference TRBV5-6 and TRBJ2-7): DAGVTQSPTHLIKTRGQQVTLRCSPKSGHDTVSWYQQALGQGPQFIFQYYEEEERQRGNFPDRFSGHQFPNYSSELNVNALLLGDSALYLCASSLATGLRSHEQYFGPGTRLTVT.

CDR3 bases: TGTGCCAGCAGTTTCGAGACAGAAAAAGCTTTCTTT. Protein: CASSFETEKAFF. The V gene is TRBV28, the J gene TRBJ1-1, with D possibly TRBD1 on 5 matching bases. The V end was cut by 3 bases, the J end by 9 bases, with 11 bases between. The CDR3 length is 12 residues. Germline V gene sequence: CDR1 MDHEN, CDR2 SYDVKM.

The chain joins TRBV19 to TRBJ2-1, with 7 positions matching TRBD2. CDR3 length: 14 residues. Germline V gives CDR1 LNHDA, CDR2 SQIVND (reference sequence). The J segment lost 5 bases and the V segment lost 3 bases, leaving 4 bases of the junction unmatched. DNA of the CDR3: TGTGCCAGTAGTATTCCCGGGACTAACAATGAGCAGTTCTTC. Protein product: CASSIPGTNNEQFF. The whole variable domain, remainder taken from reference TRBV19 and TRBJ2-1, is DGGITQSPKYLFRKEGQNVTLSCEQNLNHDAMYWYRQDPGQGLRLIYYSQIVNDFQKGDIAEGYSVSREKKESFPLTVTSAQKNPTAFYLCASSIPGTNNEQFFGPGTRLTVL.

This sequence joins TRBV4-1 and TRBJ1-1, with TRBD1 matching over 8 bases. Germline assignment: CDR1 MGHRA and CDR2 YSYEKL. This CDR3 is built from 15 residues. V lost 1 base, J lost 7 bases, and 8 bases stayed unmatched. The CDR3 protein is CASSQGTGRTGEAFF. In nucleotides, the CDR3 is TGCGCCAGCAGCCAAGGGACAGGGAGAACAGGTGAAGCTTTCTTT.

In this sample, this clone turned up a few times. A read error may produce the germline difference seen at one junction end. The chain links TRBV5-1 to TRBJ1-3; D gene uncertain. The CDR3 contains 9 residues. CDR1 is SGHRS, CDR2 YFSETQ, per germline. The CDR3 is CASSFASHF. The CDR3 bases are TGCGCCAGCAGCTTTGCAAGCCATTTT.

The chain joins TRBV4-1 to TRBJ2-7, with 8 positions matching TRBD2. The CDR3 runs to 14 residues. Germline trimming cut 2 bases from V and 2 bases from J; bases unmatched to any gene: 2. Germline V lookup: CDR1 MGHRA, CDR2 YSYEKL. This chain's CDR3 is CASSQLAGTYEQYF. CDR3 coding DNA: TGCGCCAGCAGCCAACTAGCGGGCACCTACGAGCAGTACTTC.

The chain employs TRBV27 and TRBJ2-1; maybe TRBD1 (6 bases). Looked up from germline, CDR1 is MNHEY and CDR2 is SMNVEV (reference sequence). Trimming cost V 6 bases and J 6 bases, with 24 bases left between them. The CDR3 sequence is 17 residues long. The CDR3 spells CASRPRARTVGINEQFF. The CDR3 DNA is TGTGCCAGCAGACCTAGGGCCCGGACAGTAGGTATCAATGAGCAGTTCTTC.

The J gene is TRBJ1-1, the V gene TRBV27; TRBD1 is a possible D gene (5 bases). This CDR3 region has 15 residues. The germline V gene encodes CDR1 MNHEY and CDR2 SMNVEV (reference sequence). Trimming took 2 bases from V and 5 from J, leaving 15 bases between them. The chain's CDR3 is CASSLTNLGGTEAFF. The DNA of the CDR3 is TGTGCCAGCAGTTTAACCAATCTTGGGGGGACTGAAGCTTTCTTT.

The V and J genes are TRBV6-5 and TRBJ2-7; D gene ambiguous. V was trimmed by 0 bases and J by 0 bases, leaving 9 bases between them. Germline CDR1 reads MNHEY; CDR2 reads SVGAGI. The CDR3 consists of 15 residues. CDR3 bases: TGTGCCAGCAGTTACTCGAACGCGTACTCCTACGAGCAGTACTTC. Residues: CASSYSNAYSYEQYF.

The CDR3 spells CASSQVPWTGGTVTDTQYF. The CDR3 DNA is TGCGCCAGCAGCCAAGTACCTTGGACAGGGGGCACGGTAACAGATACGCAGTATTTT. The gene calls are TRBV4-1 and TRBJ2-3; 11 bases map to TRBD1. This CDR3 spans 19 amino acids. Germline loops: CDR1 MGHRA, CDR2 YSYEKL. V lost 1 base, J lost 3 bases, and 12 bases stayed unmatched.